This T cell receptor beta chain was observed in a study of shared clonotypes between healthy human individuals. Study results and limitations: The study generally estimated greater richness for naive than memory subsets. Measured sharing among donors was expected to vary with sequencing depth.

The CDR3 is 15 amino acids. Germline lookup yields CDR1 SNHLY and CDR2 FYNNEI. V trimming: 4 bases; J trimming: 6 bases; junction bases outside the gene matches: 12. It was at deep level that the assay was run. Libraries were prepared by immunoSEQ multiplex PCR; TCRdb keeps only in-frame clonotypes and omits some of them. The sample lists about 2.3 million clones, 85% to 95% occurring once. Concerning this clone itself: The antigen remains unidentified.

This rearrangement joins TRBV2 to TRBJ2-7; 7 bases are shared with TRBD2. The sequencing input was naive CD4+ T cells from PBMCs. Subset here: CD45RA+ positively selected. The receptor was isolated from a man between 18 and 35 years old in good health. Some clones in this sample may be carry-over from other donors' samples. The CDR3 region has the DNA TGTGCCAGCAGTGTTCTCGCTAGCGGCGTTGGCGAGCAGTACTTC. Translation: CASSVLASGVGEQYF.